This TCR beta chain was identified in a study of graft-versus-host responses after intestinal transplantation. In the study overall: Recipients underwent multivisceral, liver-intestinal, or isolated intestinal transplants. Each patient got anti-thymocyte globulin induction, then tacrolimus and steroids for about 3 years. Study-level findings and limits: Among recipient marrow samples, GvH clones were found; some appeared first in ileum or blood.

TCRdb's table, derived via immunoSEQ multiplex PCR, lists solely in-frame clones and lacks some. The table has about 81,000 clones, approximately 90% seen once. As regards this clone: What it recognizes is unknown.

Germline loops: CDR1 MNHNS, CDR2 SASEGT. The germline V and J ends were trimmed by 4 bases and 4 bases, with 16 bases remaining between them. CDR3 length: 15 residues. The source is a human donor who was the organ donor for an intestinal transplant. The source was unstimulated CD4+ T cells sorted from spleen or lymph node cells, collected before transplant. The V and J genes are TRBV6-1 and TRBJ1-1; maybe TRBD1 (5 bases). The CDR3 region has the DNA TGTGCCAGCAGTGGTTGGGTTCTAAGGGGCACTGAAGCTTTCTTT. Translation: CASSGWVLRGTEAFF.